These 14 T cell receptor beta chains were all obtained from the same sample, sequenced in a study of beta chain features in type 1 diabetes. The entirety of the isolated RNA underwent reverse transcription, so expressed TCRB transcripts were sequenced. Measured with immunoSEQ multiplex PCR; TCRdb has only the in-frame clones, and not every one. The table lists approximately 170,000 clones, 7% to 9% of them singletons. Study results and limitations: Within each of all four CD4+ subsets, Type 1 diabetes patients had TCRB CDR3s that were moderately but significantly shorter.

These receptors' antigens are unknown. What was sequenced was central memory CD4+ T cells from blood. Receptors were obtained from a man aged 18 to 29 with type 1 diabetes.

The V gene is TRBV7-9, the J gene TRBJ2-7, with a possible D match to TRBD1 (6 bases). Germline loops: CDR1 SEHNR, CDR2 FQNEAQ (reference sequence). Trimming took off 5 bases at V and 7 bases at J, with 21 bases between the two ends. CDR3 size: 15 residues. The CDR3 reads CASSAQGASHAEQYF. CDR3 nucleotide sequence: TGTGCCAGCAGCGCACAGGGAGCTTCACACGCGGAGCAGTACTTC.

This clone occurred a few times. The sample has other DNA sequences that encode this CDR3 too. This chain uses TRBV28 with TRBJ1-2, with 9 bases aligning to TRBD1. The CDR3 contains 13 residues. After removal of 6 bases from V and 8 bases from J, the junction contained 7 bases not matched to a gene. Germline CDR1 reads MDHEN; CDR2 reads SYDVKM. The DNA for the CDR3 is TGTGCCAGCAGCCGGGGACAGGGAGGAGGCTACACCTTC. This translates into CASSRGQGGGYTF.

This clone was picked up a small number of times. This rearrangement joins TRBV18 to TRBJ2-1, with 11 bases that match TRBD2. The CDR3 contains 18 residues. Germline V CDR1 and CDR2: KGHSH, LQKENI. Losses at the gene ends were 3 bases for V and 3 bases for J; bases not matched to a gene: 10. The chain's CDR3 is CASSPGLAGGFRYNEQFF. CDR3 sequence (DNA): TGTGCCAGCTCACCTGGGCTAGCGGGGGGCTTCCGCTACAATGAGCAGTTCTTC.

The chain joins TRBV7-8 to TRBJ2-3, with D unresolved. Trimming removed 5 bases from V and 3 bases from J, with 12 bases in between. The CDR3 covers 14 residues. Germline V CDR1 and CDR2: SGHVS, FQNEAQ. The DNA of the CDR3 is TGTGCCAGCAGCCCCCAGCGTAGGACAGATACGCAGTATTTT. Translating gives CASSPQRRTDTQYF.

This clone was seen a few times. CDR3 DNA: TGTGCCACCACGGGACTAGAAGTGGGGGAGCAGTACTTC. Translated, it gives CATTGLEVGEQYF. The chain is built from TRBV6-1 and TRBJ2-7, with 8 bases fitting TRBD2. V shed 10 bases and J 7 bases; nucleotides not matched to a gene: 12. Germline CDR1 reads MNHNS; CDR2 reads SASEGT. There are 13 residues in the CDR3.

The CDR3 sequence: CASSQEVTGNYGYTF. The DNA of the CDR3 is TGCGCCAGCAGCCAAGAAGTGACGGGGAACTATGGCTACACCTTC. V usage is TRBV4-3 and J usage is TRBJ1-2; D is uncertain. In germline, CDR1 is LGHNA, CDR2 YSLEER. V lost 0 bases to trimming and J lost 2 bases, with 10 bases between them. The CDR3 covers 15 residues.

CDR3 sequence reads: CASSLALGGNTEAFF. The CDR3 DNA is TGTGCCAGCAGCTTAGCATTAGGAGGGAACACTGAAGCTTTCTTT. V gene TRBV11-2 combines with J gene TRBJ1-1; D unresolved. V lost 1 base and J lost 1, with 10 bases in between. The CDR3 totals 15 residues. Per germline, CDR1 SGHAT and CDR2 FQNNGV. Full variable domain (remainder filled in from reference TRBV11-2 and TRBJ1-1): EAGVAQSPRYKIIEKRQSVAFWCNPISGHATLYWYQQILGQGPKLLIQFQNNGVVDDSQLPKDRFSAERLKGVDSTLKIQPAKLEDSAVYLCASSLALGGNTEAFFGQGTRLTVV.

The chain links TRBV6-5 to TRBJ2-7; 7 bases line up with TRBD1. From germline, CDR1 is MNHEY and CDR2 SVGAGI. After removal of 4 bases from V and 2 bases from J, the junction contained 8 bases not matched to a gene. The CDR3 has 15 residues. DNA of the CDR3: TGTGCCAGCAGTTTAAACAGGGGTTCAACCTACGAGCAGTACTTC. It yields the protein CASSLNRGSTYEQYF.

This chain joins TRBV4-3 and TRBJ2-5; 9 bases line up with TRBD2. This CDR3 region has 18 residues. The trim removed 0 bases at V and 2 bases at J, leaving 10 bases unmatched. In germline, CDR1 is LGHNA, CDR2 YSLEER. The CDR3 loop reads CASSQDPVSGGRQETQYF. The CDR3, as DNA: TGCGCCAGCAGCCAAGACCCGGTTAGCGGGGGAAGGCAAGAGACCCAGTACTTC.

This clone turned up a few times. V is TRBV10-3 and J is TRBJ1-2; TRBD1 aligns across 9 bases. Germline assignment: CDR1 ENHRY and CDR2 SYGVKD. V lost 3 bases, J lost 4 bases, and 3 bases stayed unmatched. CDR3 length equals 14 residues. CDR3 in amino acids: CAISDDRGVYGYTF. The DNA of the CDR3 is TGTGCCATCAGTGACGACAGGGGGGTCTATGGCTACACCTTC.

The rearrangement joins TRBV7-2 to TRBJ1-2; 7 positions match TRBD1. In germline, CDR1 is SGHTA, CDR2 FQGNSA. The CDR3 extends over 14 amino acids. V trimming: 5 bases; J trimming: 2 bases; junction bases outside the gene matches: 5. For the CDR3, the DNA is TGTGCCAGCAGCGCCCAACAGGGGAACTATGGCTACACCTTC. This codes for CASSAQQGNYGYTF.

This clone was counted between two and nine times. This sequence joins TRBV27 and TRBJ2-7; TRBD1 agrees at 10 bases. CDR3 length: 17 residues. V lost 6 bases and J lost 0; bases outside the gene matches: 11. CDR1 and CDR2 (germline): MNHEY, SMNVEV (reference sequence). In nucleotides, the CDR3 is TGTGCCAGCAGCCCTCGGGGAGGGACAGGGGTCTCCTACGAGCAGTACTTC. Its translation is CASSPRGGTGVSYEQYF.

This clone showed up many times. The chain combines TRBV14 with TRBJ1-2; D may be TRBD1 (6 bases). Per germline, CDR1 SGHDN and CDR2 FVKESK. The length of the CDR3 is 13 residues. The germline V and J ends were trimmed by 3 bases and 6 bases, with 11 bases remaining between them. This CDR3 is CASSQGHTHGYTF. The CDR3 region has the DNA TGTGCCAGCAGCCAGGGACATACGCATGGCTACACCTTC.

The J gene is TRBJ2-1, the V gene TRBV11-2; the match to TRBD1 covers 9 bases. J gave up 4 bases and V 7 bases, and 8 bases lay outside the gene matches. The CDR3 totals 15 residues. Germline CDR1 reads SGHAT; CDR2 reads FQNNGV. Written as DNA, the CDR3 is TGTGCCAGCATTACCGGGACAGGGCCATACAATGAGCAGTTCTTC. It is translated as CASITGTGPYNEQFF.